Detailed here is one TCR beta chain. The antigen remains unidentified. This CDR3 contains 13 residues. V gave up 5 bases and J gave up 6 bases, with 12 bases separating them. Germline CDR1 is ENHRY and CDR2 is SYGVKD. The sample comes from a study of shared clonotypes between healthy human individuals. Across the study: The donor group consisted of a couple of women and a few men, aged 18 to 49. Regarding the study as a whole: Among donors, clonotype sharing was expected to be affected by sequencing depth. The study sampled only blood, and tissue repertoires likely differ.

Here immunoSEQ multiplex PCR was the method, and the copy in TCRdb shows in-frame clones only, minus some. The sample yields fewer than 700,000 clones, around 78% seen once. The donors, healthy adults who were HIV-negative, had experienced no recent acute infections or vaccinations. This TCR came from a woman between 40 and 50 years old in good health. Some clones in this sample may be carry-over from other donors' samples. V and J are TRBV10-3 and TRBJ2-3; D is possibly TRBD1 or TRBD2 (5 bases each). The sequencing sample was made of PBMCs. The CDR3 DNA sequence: TGTGCCATCAGTACCGGGACGATGGATACGCAGTATTTT. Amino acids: CAISTGTMDTQYF.